This record covers a single TCR beta chain. The antigen it recognizes is unknown. No base quality values were provided; no much bigger clone lies one nucleotide off. This entry belongs to a study of CD8+ T cells in alopecia areata (dated 2018 in TCRdb). Background on the whole study: The treated patients took part in an open-label pilot trial in which moderate-to-severe alopecia areata was treated with oral tofacitinib at 5 to 10 mg twice daily. In both human patients and the C3H/HeJ mouse model, the study applied high-throughput TCRbeta sequencing to look at T cell clonal expansion in alopecia areata. Biopsies were taken from tofacitinib-treated patients at baseline and again at 4 and 24 weeks into treatment, and several of those patients also had a later scalp biopsy. TCRbeta CDR3 regions were amplified by immunoSEQ multiplex PCR using 35 Vbeta forward and 13 Jbeta reverse primers. On the human side, TCRbeta sequencing was run on scalp tissue and on sorted CD4+ and CD8+ peripheral blood T cells from healthy controls and from alopecia areata patients with either patchy or totalis/universalis disease. Scalp clonality was compared among normal scalp (n=4), patchy alopecia areata scalp (n=8), and alopecia totalis/universalis scalp (n=8). RNA came from the PAXgene miRNA kit for fixed scalp, the miRNeasy kit for PBMCs, and the RNeasy kit for mouse skin. Patients stayed on tofacitinib for 6 to 18 months and then had 6 months of follow-up off drug so that delayed response and recurrence could be assessed.

Summary of the overall study and its limitations: Unlike mouse skin, where gammadelta T cells dominate, normal human skin contains resident alphabeta T cells that get sequenced too, which complicates analysis of the scalp TCR repertoire. Compared with normal scalp, lesional scalp, particularly in alopecia totalis/universalis, had higher clonality and more expanded CD8+ clones, which suggests antigenic drive. Shared TCR sequences between patients were less evident than in mice, which may be partly attributable to HLA diversity in the patient population.

This sample's time point label indicates: baseline before oral tofacitinib. Peripheral blood and lesional scalp punch biopsies were obtained from patients with alopecia areata. After PBMCs were isolated by density centrifugation and stained for CD3, CD4 and CD8, a FACSAria was used to sort CD4+ and CD8+ T cells. The library was made by the immunoSEQ multiplex PCR assay. RNA was extracted from all samples and reverse transcribed into cDNA as template for TCR sequencing. SuperScript III was used for first-strand cDNA synthesis, primed with a 2:1 mix of oligo-dT and random hexamers. A synthetic immune receptor repertoire was used to assess amplification bias, and residual bias was removed computationally. Turning to the authors' computational methods: Raw reads were preprocessed to remove errors, and CDR3 was defined by IMGT conventions from the conserved cysteine to phenylalanine. Clonality was calculated as 1 minus Shannon entropy normalized by log2 of the number of productive unique TCRs. Whether each scalp clone was CD4 or CD8 was inferred by checking scalp TCRbeta sequences against the CD4 and CD8 repertoires from sorted blood. TCRdb carries this immuneACCESS record with in-frame sequences only. Its versions omit some clonotypes, under half of them owing to an unresolved V gene in the studies checked, with the rest unexplained. D and trimming were read from the DNA, whereas the V and J calls and clone size are those reported in that table. This sample lists 170,000 or so clones; roughly 59% were detected once. The ten largest clonotypes hold 1.7% of the sample.

Trimming takes 6 bases from V and 4 bases from J, and the germline ends sit 19 bases apart. From the germline V gene, CDR1 is SNHLY and CDR2 is FYNNEI. Including cysteine and phenylalanine, the CDR3 has 16 amino acids. Only CDR3 DNA remains: 48 bases, in frame from the first base. In this chain, TRBV2 is recombined with TRBJ1-5; a tentative D match to TRBD1 spans 5 bases. The source was CD4+ T cells sorted from blood, collected at week 0. The source of this sequence is a human donor with alopecia areata. The CDR3 here reads CASSLRRGRVNQPQHF. The nucleotides are TGTGCCAGCAGCCTCAGAAGGGGCAGGGTGAATCAGCCCCAGCATTTT.